The clone carrying this TCR beta chain was seen more than once but under ten times. As every portion of the isolated RNA was reverse transcribed, the sequencing read expressed TCRB transcripts. For naive, central memory and regulatory T cell samples, reads averaged around 3.8 million. Produced via immunoSEQ multiplex PCR; TCRdb's table is partial and in-frame only. The sample includes under 400,000 clones, about 20% of them seen just once. This record comes from a study of beta chain features in type 1 diabetes. This CDR3 has 14 amino acids. V dropped 3 bases and J dropped 7; count of bases not matched to a gene: 3. Germline values: CDR1 MDHEN, CDR2 SYDVKM.

The clonotype originates from a woman aged 18 to 35 in good health. This chain connects TRBV28 to TRBJ1-4, with 9 positions matching TRBD1. The sequencing input was naive CD4+ T cells from blood. The CDR3 spells CASSFPGQGEKLFF. The CDR3 nucleotides are TGTGCCAGCAGTTTTCCGGGACAGGGTGAAAAACTGTTTTTT. Full variable domain (rest looked up from reference TRBV28 and TRBJ1-4): DVKVTQSSRYLVKRTGEKVFLECVQDMDHENMFWYRQDPGLGLRLIYFSYDVKMKEKGDIPEGYSVSREKKERFSLILESASTNQTSMYLCASSFPGQGEKLFFGSGTQLSVL.